This T cell receptor beta chain originates from a study of cytomegalovirus exposure and HLA in healthy donors. Study-level results: The classifier, whose performance was assessed in both the original and validation cohorts, reportedly diagnosed cytomegalovirus status with high specificity and sensitivity. For most TCR sequences rarity was the rule, although some public TCRs occurred in many donors.

TCRdb keeps only in-frame clones here, not all; method: immunoSEQ multiplex PCR. The repertoire holds some 130,000 clones, with approximately 82% as singletons. The donors were members of the 120-subject validation cohort (separate from the roughly 670-subject first cohort). This clone was recorded a few times. The antigen remains unidentified. Germline V gene sequence: CDR1 SGDLS, CDR2 YYNGEE. CDR3 length equals 15 residues. With 0 bases clipped from V and 6 bases from J, the junction kept 5 bases outside the gene matches. This TCR came from a man aged 25-45 years in good health and CMV-seropositive. The chain recombines TRBV9 with TRBJ2-1, with 8 bases matching TRBD2. The material sequenced was PBMCs. As DNA, the CDR3 is TGTGCCAGCAGCGTAGCAGCGGGAGTACCCAATGAGCAGTTCTTC. Its translation: CASSVAAGVPNEQFF. The full variable domain, rest sourced from reference TRBV9 and TRBJ2-1, is DSGVTQTPKHLITATGQRVTLRCSPRSGDLSVYWYQQSLDQGLQFLIQYYNGEERAKGNILERFSAQQFPDLHSELNLSSLELGDSALYFCASSVAAGVPNEQFFGPGTRLTVL.